The 15 T cell receptor beta chains below all came from one sample that was sequenced in a study of blood T cell repertoires in COVID-19. TCRdb keeps only in-frame clones here, not all; method: immunoSEQ multiplex PCR. The table lists 250,000 or so clones, roughly nine tenths of them singletons, with 10% to 13% in the top ten. The sample was PBMCs or T cells enriched from blood (not recorded which). All receptors come from a man aged 25 to 40 who had recovered from COVID-19.

The rearrangement uses TRBV6-5 and TRBJ1-3; tentative D call: TRBD1 (5 bases). Trimming stripped 0 bases from V and 6 bases from J, with 15 bases between. The CDR3 is 16 amino acids. In germline, CDR1 is MNHEY, CDR2 SVGAGI. CDR3 sequence (DNA): TGTGCCAGCAGTTACTCGTTAGGGGTCGGCGCAAACACCATATATTTT. Its protein is CASSYSLGVGANTIYF.

This clone was seen a single time. Within the sample, other DNA sequences also encode this same CDR3. The V and J genes are TRBV24-1 and TRBJ2-3; D uncertain. Trimming removed 9 bases at V and 2 bases at J, with 11 bases between. The germline gives CDR1 KGHDR, CDR2 SFDVKD. The CDR3 totals 13 residues. The CDR3 sequence: CATSGGPTDTQYF. For the CDR3, the DNA is TGTGCCACCTCCGGCGGCCCCACAGATACGCAGTATTTT.

This rearrangement joins TRBV19 to TRBJ1-2, with 8 bases identical to TRBD1. CDR1 is LNHDA, CDR2 SQIVND, per germline (reference sequence). The CDR3 contains 14 residues. The J segment lost 4 bases and the V segment lost 7 bases, leaving 8 bases of the junction unmatched. The CDR3 sequence is CASTLGGQAYGYTF. In DNA, the CDR3 is TGTGCCAGTACTTTGGGGGGACAGGCCTATGGCTACACCTTC.

The rearrangement uses TRBV19 and TRBJ1-2; the match to TRBD1 covers 8 bases. CDR3 length: 11 residues. V gave up 11 bases and J gave up 3 bases; unmatched junction bases: 2. The germline gives CDR1 LNHDA, CDR2 SQIVND (reference sequence). The CDR3 nucleotides read TGTGCCCCGACAGGGGACTATGGCTACACCTTC. Its protein product is CAPTGDYGYTF.

This sequence joins TRBV5-5 and TRBJ1-1; 8 nucleotides agree with TRBD1. CDR1 SGHKS and CDR2 YYEKEE come from the germline V gene (reference sequence). Trimming cost V 0 bases and J 11 bases; bases outside gene matches: 12. The CDR3 contains 15 residues. The CDR3 protein is CASSLEDRVGLGAFF. CDR3 coding DNA: TGTGCCAGCAGCTTGGAGGACAGGGTGGGACTGGGGGCTTTCTTT.

The CDR3 bases are TGTGCCTGGGACTTACAGGGCTACGAGCAGTACTTC. This gives the protein CAWDLQGYEQYF. The rearrangement uses TRBV30 and TRBJ2-7; D is possibly TRBD1 (6 bases). The germline V gene has CDR1 GTSNPN and CDR2 SVGIG (reference sequence). V was cut by 5 bases and J by 3 bases, with 11 bases left in between. This CDR3 is 12 amino acids long.

The CDR3 coding sequence is TGTGCCAGTACGGGGACAGGGTTCGGCACAGATACGCAGTATTTT. Its protein is CASTGTGFGTDTQYF. The chain joins TRBV19 to TRBJ2-3, with 9 bases lining up with TRBD1. The CDR3 totals 15 residues. The V and J ends lost 7 bases and 1 base, in that order; junction bases with no gene match: 6. Germline V gene sequence: CDR1 LNHDA, CDR2 SQIVND (reference sequence). The complete variable domain, with remaining parts taken from reference TRBV19 and TRBJ2-3, reads DGGITQSPKYLFRKEGQNVTLSCEQNLNHDAMYWYRQDPGQGLRLIYYSQIVNDFQKGDIAEGYSVSREKKESFPLTVTSAQKNPTAFYLCASTGTGFGTDTQYFGPGTRLTVL.

The chain carries TRBV2 and TRBJ2-3; a possible D gene is TRBD1 (6 bases). This CDR3 has 14 amino acids. The V gene lost 7 bases and the J gene lost 1 base, with 12 bases spanning the gap. Germline CDR1 reads SNHLY; CDR2 reads FYNNEI. CDR3 DNA: TGTGCCAGCATGAGGACAGTGGGCACAGATACGCAGTATTTT. Translation gives CASMRTVGTDTQYF.

This rearrangement joins TRBV6-5 to TRBJ1-1; maybe TRBD1 (6 bases). V was pared by 7 bases and J by 2 bases, with 11 bases between. This CDR3 region has 13 residues. The V gene's germline CDR1 is MNHEY and CDR2 SVGAGI. Here the CDR3 reads CASNLRGNTEAFF. The CDR3, as DNA: TGTGCCAGCAATCTCAGGGGTAACACTGAAGCTTTCTTT.

V usage is TRBV5-8 and J usage is TRBJ2-7, with D unclear. This CDR3 comprises 10 residues. Trimming removed 4 bases at V and 4 bases at J, with 3 bases between. CDR1 is SGHTS, CDR2 YDEGEE, per germline. CDR3 DNA sequence: TGTGCCAGCAGCCAATACGAGCAGTACTTC. This sequence encodes CASSQYEQYF.

The chain uses TRBV11-3 and TRBJ2-7; D possibly corresponds to TRBD1 (5 bases). The V end lost 4 bases, the J end lost 5 bases, and 18 bases lay between the germline ends. CDR3 length: 15 amino acids. Per germline, CDR1 SGHNT and CDR2 YENEEA. The CDR3: CASSSHRGAGNEQYF. CDR3 DNA sequence: TGTGCCAGCAGCTCTCACCGTGGCGCAGGGAACGAGCAGTACTTC.

The chain joins TRBV7-9 to TRBJ2-5; TRBD2 agrees at 14 bases. The CDR3 length is 15 residues. Unmatched junction bases numbered 8, after V lost 8 bases and J lost 6 bases. Germline loops: CDR1 SEHNR, CDR2 FQNEAQ (reference sequence). CDR3 nucleotides: TGTGCCAGCCGCCAGACTAGCGGGGGGGCTAAGACCCAGTACTTC. It translates to CASRQTSGGAKTQYF.

The gene calls are TRBV11-2 and TRBJ2-5; D possibly corresponds to TRBD2 (5 bases). This CDR3 has 13 residues. Germline assignment: CDR1 SGHAT and CDR2 FQNNGV. The V and J ends lost 0 bases and 9 bases respectively, with 11 bases between them. CDR3 bases: TGTGCCAGCAGCTTAGAACGGACTTTCTCCCAGTACTTC. This codes for CASSLERTFSQYF.

The chain employs TRBV6-6 and TRBJ1-1; 9 bases fit TRBD1. The length of the CDR3 is 14 residues. V shed 7 bases, J shed 2 bases, and the junction held 5 bases outside the gene matches. Germline lookup yields CDR1 MNHNY and CDR2 SVGAGI (reference sequence). CDR3 sequence (DNA): TGTGCCAGCACCCGCACAGGGGGCAACACTGAAGCTTTCTTT. Translating gives CASTRTGGNTEAFF.

The rearrangement joins TRBV4-1 to TRBJ1-2; 10 positions match TRBD1. Trimming at V came to 4 bases and at J to 8 bases, leaving 10 bases not matched to a gene. Germline values: CDR1 MGHRA, CDR2 YSYEKL. The CDR3 length is 15 residues. CDR3 bases: TGCGCCAGCAGCCGATCCGGGACAGGGGCGGGCGGCTACACCTTC. This translates into CASSRSGTGAGGYTF.